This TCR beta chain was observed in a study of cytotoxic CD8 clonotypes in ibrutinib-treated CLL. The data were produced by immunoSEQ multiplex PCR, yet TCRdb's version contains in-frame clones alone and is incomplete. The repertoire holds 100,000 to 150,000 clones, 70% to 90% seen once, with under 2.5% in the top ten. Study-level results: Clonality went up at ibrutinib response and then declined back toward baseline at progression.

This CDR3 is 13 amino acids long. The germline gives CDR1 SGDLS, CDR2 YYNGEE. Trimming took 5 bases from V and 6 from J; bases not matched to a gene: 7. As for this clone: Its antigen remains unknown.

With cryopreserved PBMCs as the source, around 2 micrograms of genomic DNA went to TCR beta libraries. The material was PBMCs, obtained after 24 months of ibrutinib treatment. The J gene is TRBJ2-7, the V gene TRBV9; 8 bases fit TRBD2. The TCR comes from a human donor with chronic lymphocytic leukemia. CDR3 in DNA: TGTGCCAGCAGACCGGGACTAGAGGGCGAGCAGTACTTC. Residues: CASRPGLEGEQYF. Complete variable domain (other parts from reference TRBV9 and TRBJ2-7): DSGVTQTPKHLITATGQRVTLRCSPRSGDLSVYWYQQSLDQGLQFLIQYYNGEERAKGNILERFSAQQFPDLHSELNLSSLELGDSALYFCASRPGLEGEQYFGPGTRLTVT.